A single sample is the source of the 21 T cell receptor beta chains below, sequenced in a study of chemoradiotherapy in HPV16-positive cancers. The repertoire was sequenced with immunoSEQ multiplex PCR; TCRdb's copy has only in-frame clones and lacks some. The sample lists about 29,000 clones, about 94% occurring once. The sequencing here drew on blood, taken from a patient who underwent chemoradiotherapy. The receptors were gathered from a human donor with HPV-associated anogenital cancer.

The genes are TRBV7-9 and TRBJ2-1; the D is unclear. Per the germline V gene, CDR1 is SEHNR and CDR2 is FQNEAQ (reference sequence). The V end lost 0 bases, the J end lost 5 bases, and 8 bases lay between the germline ends. The CDR3 contains 14 residues. This CDR3 is CASSLAGTDNEQFF. The CDR3 coding sequence is TGTGCCAGCAGCTTAGCGGGCACCGACAATGAGCAGTTCTTC.

The sample holds a few counts of this clone. The chain uses TRBV28 and TRBJ2-6; 13 bases map to TRBD2. The CDR3 length is 21 residues. Germline V gives CDR1 MDHEN, CDR2 SYDVKM. V lost 6 bases and J lost 3; bases outside the gene matches: 17. The CDR3 is CASSRPGLAGDQKGGANVLTF. Here the CDR3 DNA reads TGTGCCAGCAGCCGACCCGGACTAGCGGGAGATCAGAAAGGTGGGGCCAACGTCCTGACTTTC.

This chain connects TRBV28 to TRBJ2-3; 12 bases map to TRBD2. Germline trimming cut 5 bases from V and 2 bases from J; bases unmatched to any gene: 8. The CDR3 totals 17 residues. The germline CDR1 and CDR2 sequences are MDHEN and SYDVKM. CDR3 amino acids: CASSPSLAGGPTDTQYF. In DNA, the CDR3 is TGTGCCAGCAGTCCCTCACTAGCGGGAGGCCCCACAGATACGCAGTATTTT.

J is TRBJ2-1 and V is TRBV7-8; 12 bases agree with TRBD2. CDR1 is SGHVS, CDR2 FQNEAQ, per germline. V lost 2 bases to trimming and J lost 9 bases; unmatched junction nucleotides: 8. CDR3 length: 16 residues. CDR3 nucleotide sequence: TGTGCCAGCAGCTTATACCCTAGCGGGAGGGCGAGTGAGCAGTTCTTC. It translates to CASSLYPSGRASEQFF.

Note on this clone: The same CDR3 arises from other DNA sequences in this sample as well. J is TRBJ2-1 and V is TRBV5-4; the D is unclear. The germline V gene encodes CDR1 SGHNT and CDR2 YYREEE (reference sequence). The length of the CDR3 is 11 residues. Trimming left V 4 bases short and J 4 bases short, with 3 bases between. CDR3 bases: TGTGCCAGCAGCGCGTACAATGAGCAGTTCTTC. It translates to CASSAYNEQFF.

The V call is TRBV2, the J call TRBJ2-2; 9 nucleotides line up with TRBD2. Germline V gene lookup returns CDR1 SNHLY and CDR2 FYNNEI. This CDR3 comprises 16 residues. Trimming removed 1 base from V and 6 bases from J; junction bases left unmatched: 6. The CDR3 region has the DNA TGTGCCAGCAGTGAAGTTAGAGCGGGAGGCCCCGGGGAGCTGTTTTTT. Its translation: CASSEVRAGGPGELFF.

This sequence joins TRBV5-4 and TRBJ2-3; TRBD1 agrees at 7 bases. Germline V CDR1 and CDR2: SGHNT, YYREEE (reference sequence). V shed 4 bases and J 5 bases; nucleotides not matched to a gene: 10. The CDR3 spans 15 residues. CDR3 loop: CASSHAGTVGDTQYF. Written as DNA, the CDR3 is TGTGCCAGCAGCCATGCCGGGACAGTTGGAGATACGCAGTATTTT.

The chain joins TRBV28 to TRBJ1-5; D unclear. The CDR3 has 16 residues. Germline V gene data show CDR1 as MDHEN and CDR2 as SYDVKM. Trimming pared 3 bases from V and 5 bases from J, leaving 17 bases between. The CDR3 DNA reads TGTGCCAGCAGTTTTTTAGCAGACTGGGGAGATCAGCCCCAGCATTTT. Its protein product is CASSFLADWGDQPQHF. Full variable domain (missing parts from reference TRBV28 and TRBJ1-5): DVKVTQSSRYLVKRTGEKVFLECVQDMDHENMFWYRQDPGLGLRLIYFSYDVKMKEKGDIPEGYSVSREKKERFSLILESASTNQTSMYLCASSFLADWGDQPQHFGDGTRLSIL.

The chain has TRBV18 and TRBJ2-1; no clear D. Germline CDR1 reads KGHSH; CDR2 reads LQKENI. Trimming removed 2 bases at V and 9 bases at J, with 14 bases between. The CDR3 totals 14 residues. CDR3 nucleotides: TGTGCCAGCTCACCAGGCCCCCTCGTGGGTGAGCAGTTCTTC. It translates to CASSPGPLVGEQFF. Filled out from reference TRBV18 and TRBJ2-1, the complete variable domain reads NAGVMQNPRHLVRRRGQEARLRCSPMKGHSHVYWYRQLPEEGLKFMVYLQKENIIDESGMPKERFSAEFPKEGPSILRIQQVVRGDSAAYFCASSPGPLVGEQFFGPGTRLTVL.

The chain recombines TRBV7-2 with TRBJ2-3; D uncertain. V lost 1 base and J lost 3, with 11 bases in between. CDR1 and CDR2 (germline): SGHTA, FQGNSA. The CDR3 runs 15 residues. The CDR3 region has the DNA TGTGCCAGCAGCTTAGATATGTTACCGACAGATACGCAGTATTTT. It is translated as CASSLDMLPTDTQYF.

The chain uses TRBV9 and TRBJ2-6; D possibly uses TRBD1 or TRBD2 (5 bases each). Trimming took 4 bases from V and 1 from J, leaving 18 bases between them. Germline V lookup: CDR1 SGDLS, CDR2 YYNGEE. The CDR3 has 18 amino acids. DNA of the CDR3: TGTGCCAGCAGCTTCCCCTCGAGTGGGGGATCTGGGGCCAACGTCCTGACTTTC. This translates into CASSFPSSGGSGANVLTF.

This clone appeared once. This chain connects TRBV18 to TRBJ2-7; D ambiguous. Germline V gives CDR1 KGHSH, CDR2 LQKENI. CDR3 size: 13 residues. V lost 0 bases and J 7 bases, leaving 10 bases between the germline ends. Here the CDR3 DNA reads TGTGCCAGCTCACCACCGGCCGCCGTTGAGCAGTACTTC. Amino acids: CASSPPAAVEQYF. Combining the CDR3 with reference TRBV18 and TRBJ2-7 gives the whole variable domain NAGVMQNPRHLVRRRGQEARLRCSPMKGHSHVYWYRQLPEEGLKFMVYLQKENIIDESGMPKERFSAEFPKEGPSILRIQQVVRGDSAAYFCASSPPAAVEQYFGPGTRLTVT.

This chain links TRBV5-1 with TRBJ1-1; TRBD1 agrees at 7 bases. This CDR3 is 14 amino acids long. V was pared by 4 bases and J by 7 bases, with 10 bases of the junction left unmatched. Germline V gives CDR1 SGHRS, CDR2 YFSETQ. CDR3 sequence: CASSKTGDRVEAFF. The CDR3 bases are TGCGCCAGCAGCAAAACAGGGGATCGGGTTGAAGCTTTCTTT.

V usage is TRBV6-5 and J usage is TRBJ2-5, with 9 positions matching TRBD2. V was pared by 7 bases and J by 5 bases, with 11 bases of the junction left unmatched. CDR3 length equals 15 residues. CDR1 is MNHEY and CDR2 is SVGAGI in the germline V gene. CDR3 protein: CASNLLAGNLETQYF. In nucleotides, the CDR3 is TGTGCCAGCAACCTGCTAGCGGGGAATCTTGAGACCCAGTACTTC.

This chain links TRBV6-1 with TRBJ2-6, with D uncertain. Trimming took 5 bases from V and 0 from J, leaving 8 bases between them. The CDR3 has 15 amino acids. Germline V gene lookup returns CDR1 MNHNS and CDR2 SASEGT. The CDR3 DNA reads as TGTGCCAGCAGTAGCCTGAGCTCTGGGGCCAACGTCCTGACTTTC. The encoded protein is CASSSLSSGANVLTF.

The chain employs TRBV9 and TRBJ2-6, with 7 positions matching TRBD1. Germline V lookup: CDR1 SGDLS, CDR2 YYNGEE. CDR3 length equals 17 residues. Germline trimming cut 4 bases from V and 0 bases from J; bases unmatched to any gene: 7. CDR3: CASSMDRRNSGANVLTF. CDR3 sequence (DNA): TGTGCCAGCAGCATGGACAGGCGTAACTCTGGGGCCAACGTCCTGACTTTC.

J is TRBJ1-1 and V is TRBV2; unclear D gene. Germline V CDR1 and CDR2: SNHLY, FYNNEI. Trimming removed 2 bases at V and 3 bases at J, with 7 bases between. There are 13 residues in the CDR3. The DNA of the CDR3 is TGTGCCAGCAGTGAAATGAGGTACACTGAAGCTTTCTTT. It yields the protein CASSEMRYTEAFF.

V gene TRBV18 combines with J gene TRBJ1-2; no definite D call. The CDR3 loop spans 13 amino acids. The V end was cut by 2 bases, the J end by 4 bases, with 8 bases between. In germline, CDR1 is KGHSH, CDR2 LQKENI. CDR3 coding DNA: TGTGCCAGCTCACCAGGCGCCAGCTATGGCTACACCTTC. It encodes CASSPGASYGYTF.

The chain couples TRBV6-4 to TRBJ1-1; D might be TRBD1 (6 bases). This CDR3 is 13 amino acids long. Looked up from germline, CDR1 is MRHNA and CDR2 is SNTAGT. V lost 1 base, J lost 11 bases, and 14 bases lay in between. This CDR3 is CASSDWGPNPAFF. The CDR3 bases are TGTGCCAGCAGTGACTGGGGGCCCAACCCCGCTTTCTTT.

This clone was detected once. The chain is built from TRBV29-1 and TRBJ2-5, with 11 bases fitting TRBD1. CDR1 and CDR2 (germline): SQVTM, ANQGSEA. With V trimmed by 4 bases and J by 4 bases, 8 bases remained unmatched. The CDR3 spans 15 residues. CDR3 protein: CSVGRDRGISETQYF. The CDR3 bases are TGCAGCGTTGGCCGGGACAGGGGGATTTCAGAGACCCAGTACTTC. Full variable domain (rest looked up from reference TRBV29-1 and TRBJ2-5): SAVISQKPSRDICQRGTSLTIQCQVDSQVTMMFWYRQQPGQSLTLIATANQGSEATYESGFVIDKFPISRPNLTFSTLTVSNMSPEDSSIYLCSVGRDRGISETQYFGPGTRLLVL.

This rearrangement joins TRBV5-1 to TRBJ2-7; 8 bases line up with TRBD1. CDR1 is SGHRS and CDR2 is YFSETQ in the germline V gene. Trimming cost V 0 bases and J 5 bases; bases outside gene matches: 4. The CDR3 totals 14 residues. In DNA form, the CDR3 reads TGCGCCAGCAGCTTGGGGACAGGGAACAACGAGCAGTACTTC. Translated, it gives CASSLGTGNNEQYF.